Listed here are 16 T cell receptor beta chains from one sample, sequenced in a study of T cells in Graves' hyperthyroidism and ophthalmopathy. TCR beta CDR3 regions were amplified from RNA. The TCR CDR3 was amplified in a first-round RT-PCR using the HTBI primer set. TCRdb re-derived calls from the multiplex PCR reads in MiXCR, one entry per CDR3 protein. The repertoire includes some 350,000 distinct CDR3 sequences, 15% to 20% of them detected once, and roughly 3.5% sits in the top ten. The sequenced sample consisted of blood. The origin of the receptors is a woman between 18 and 30 years old with Graves' hyperthyroidism.

This clonotype was seen ten or more times. The chain uses TRBV20-1 and TRBJ2-7; TRBD1 might be the D (6 bases). The CDR3 length is 12 residues. Trimming pared 4 bases from V and 2 bases from J, leaving 9 bases between. Germline loops: CDR1 DFQATT, CDR2 SNEGSKA (reference sequence). In DNA, the CDR3 is TGCAGTGCTATGACAGGCCCCTACGAGCAGTACTTC. This encodes CSAMTGPYEQYF.

This clonotype has a single count. The chain links TRBV2 to TRBJ2-5; D is unclear. The V gene lost 8 bases and the J gene lost 5 bases, with 12 bases spanning the gap. Germline-derived CDR1 and CDR2 are SNHLY and FYNNEI. This CDR3 comprises 12 residues. Here the CDR3 reads CASLRVEETQYF. CDR3 sequence (DNA): TGTGCCAGCCTTCGGGTGGAGGAGACCCAGTACTTC. The variable domain in full, with the rest retrieved from reference TRBV2 and TRBJ2-5, is EPEVTQTPSHQVTQMGQEVILRCVPISNHLYFYWYRQILGQKVEFLVSFYNNEISEKSEIFDDQFSVERPDGSNFTLKIRSTKLEDSAMYFCASLRVEETQYFGPGTRLLVL.

This clonotype was observed at least ten times. The DNA for the CDR3 is TGTGCCAGCAGTTTACGGGGGGGGAGCTCCTACGAGCAGTACTTC. Protein sequence: CASSLRGGSSYEQYF. The rearrangement uses TRBV12-3 or TRBV12-4 and TRBJ2-7, with 8 positions matching TRBD2. J was trimmed by 0 bases and V by 2 bases; bases with no gene match: 3. The CDR3 loop spans 15 amino acids.

The chain is built from TRBV6-1 and TRBJ1-1; TRBD1 agrees at 10 bases. The CDR3 spans 15 residues. The trim removed 2 bases at V and 4 bases at J, leaving 4 bases unmatched. The germline CDR1 and CDR2 sequences are MNHNS and SASEGT. CDR3 bases: TGTGCCAGCAGTGAATCGACAGGGGGCGGCACTGAAGCTTTCTTT. Its protein is CASSESTGGGTEAFF.

At least ten counts were recorded for this clonotype. The V gene is TRBV12-3 or TRBV12-4, the J gene TRBJ1-1, with D maybe TRBD1 (5 bases). V lost 8 bases to trimming and J lost 10 bases, with 17 bases between them. This CDR3 region has 12 residues. The CDR3 DNA follows: TGTGCCAGCCACAGACGGGCTGGGGGAGCTTTCTTT. Amino acids: CASHRRAGGAFF.

This clonotype was observed many times. This chain uses TRBV14 with TRBJ1-1, with D hard to call. V was pared by 0 bases and J by 3 bases, with 11 bases between. The CDR3 loop spans 15 amino acids. CDR1 and CDR2 from the germline V gene are SGHDN and FVKESK. This CDR3 reads CASSQELLAHTEAFF. The CDR3 DNA sequence: TGTGCCAGCAGCCAAGAACTCCTGGCACACACTGAAGCTTTCTTT.

The chain combines TRBV30 with TRBJ2-5; 7 bases are a match to TRBD1. The CDR3 contains 11 residues. Looked up from germline, CDR1 is GTSNPN and CDR2 is SVGIG (reference sequence). Trimming cost V 3 bases and J 5 bases; bases outside gene matches: 0. The CDR3: CAWRTGETQYF. Here the CDR3 DNA reads TGTGCCTGGAGGACAGGGGAGACCCAGTACTTC.

This clonotype was counted many times. V usage is TRBV12-3 or TRBV12-4 and J usage is TRBJ1-3; 8 bases are a match to TRBD1. The CDR3 is 15 residues long. The junction had 8 bases not matched to a gene; V was cut back by 6 bases and J by 4 bases. CDR3: CASRGQGQQGNTIYF. As DNA, the CDR3 is TGTGCCAGCAGAGGACAGGGCCAGCAAGGAAACACCATATATTTT.

In its sample, this clonotype was seen many times. The genes are TRBV6-5 and TRBJ2-2; TRBD1 is a possible D gene (5 bases). With 5 bases removed from V and 5 bases from J, the gap between germline ends came to 9 bases. CDR3 length: 13 residues. Germline V gene sequence: CDR1 MNHEY, CDR2 SVGAGI. The CDR3 nucleotides are TGTGCCAGCAGTCACAGGAAAACCGGGGAGCTGTTTTTT. Its translation is CASSHRKTGELFF.

Only a few counts were recorded for this clonotype. V is TRBV4-1 and J is TRBJ1-2; D perhaps matches TRBD1 (5 bases). The CDR3 consists of 16 residues. Trimming stripped 3 bases from V and 5 bases from J, with 19 bases between. Germline-derived CDR1 and CDR2 are MGHRA and YSYEKL. CDR3 residues: CASSHPGGGESYGYTF. The DNA of the CDR3 is TGCGCCAGCAGCCACCCGGGGGGAGGTGAATCGTATGGCTACACCTTC.

This clonotype was counted ten times or more. Being one base from a much bigger clone, this may be a read error. V and J are TRBV27 and TRBJ1-1, with D unresolved. This CDR3 has 13 residues. CDR1 is MNHEY and CDR2 is SMNVEV in the germline V gene (reference sequence). CDR3 sequence reads: CASGFRGGTEAFF. The DNA for the CDR3 is TGTGCCAGCGGTTTTCGCGGTGGGACTGAAGCTTTCTTT.

This clonotype was recorded at least ten times. The chain combines TRBV10-3 with TRBJ1-6; unclear D gene. Looked up from germline, CDR1 is ENHRY and CDR2 is SYGVKD. Trimming pared 3 bases from V and 2 bases from J, leaving 8 bases between. This CDR3 has 15 amino acids. The CDR3 DNA is TGTGCCATCAGTGAACAAGGGACCTATAATTCACCCCTCCACTTT. Translated: CAISEQGTYNSPLHF.

There are many counts of this clonotype. The chain recombines TRBV4-2 with TRBJ1-2; TRBD1 might be the D (5 bases). The CDR3 is 13 amino acids. Trimming took off 4 bases at V and 2 bases at J, with 8 bases between the two ends. Germline V gene lookup returns CDR1 LGHNA and CDR2 YNFKEQ. CDR3 nucleotides: TGTGCCAGCAGCCCGGACATAAACTATGGCTACACCTTC. Encoded protein: CASSPDINYGYTF.

This clonotype was observed a handful of times. The chain uses TRBV9 and TRBJ1-5; 9 bases are a match to TRBD1. V was pared by 3 bases and J by 6 bases, with 7 bases of the junction left unmatched. Germline assignment: CDR1 SGDLS and CDR2 YYNGEE. The CDR3 runs to 15 residues. Written as DNA, the CDR3 is TGTGCCAGCAGCGCCGGGACAGGGAGGCCTCAGCCCCAGCATTTT. Protein: CASSAGTGRPQPQHF.

This clonotype was recorded at least ten times. The rearrangement links TRBV2 to TRBJ1-1; maybe TRBD1 (6 bases). The CDR3 length is 11 residues. The germline gives CDR1 SNHLY, CDR2 FYNNEI. Trimming pared 5 bases from V and 8 bases from J, leaving 9 bases between. CDR3 in amino acids: CASSSRGEAFF. CDR3 in DNA: TGTGCCAGCAGTTCGAGGGGGGAAGCTTTCTTT.

This rearrangement joins TRBV5-1 to TRBJ1-2, with D maybe TRBD1 (6 bases). Trimming removed 0 bases at V and 7 bases at J, with 10 bases between. The CDR3 length is 13 residues. The germline CDR1 and CDR2 sequences are SGHRS and YFSETQ. CDR3 bases: TGCGCCAGCAGCTTGGACAGGGAGGCTGGCTACACCTTC. Amino acids: CASSLDREAGYTF.